These 15 T cell receptor beta chains share one sample of origin, sequenced in a study of identical twins. TCRdb analysed the 5' RACE reads with MiXCR anew, one entry per CDR3 protein. Among under 900,000 distinct CDR3 sequences listed, roughly 12% were seen once. The same sample was also studied in work on yellow fever vaccine responses in identical twins.

The sample consisted of PBMCs. The receptors here all came from a woman between 18 and 29 years old in good health.

The chain recombines TRBV24-1 with TRBJ2-3; possibly TRBD1 for D (5 bases). The ends were cut back, 7 bases at V and 2 bases at J, with 15 bases in the middle. This CDR3 contains 15 residues. Germline V lookup: CDR1 KGHDR, CDR2 SFDVKD. The CDR3 region is CATSQRTKNTDTQYF. The CDR3 nucleotides read TGTGCCACCAGCCAGAGGACAAAAAACACAGATACGCAGTATTTT.

The chain is built from TRBV7-9 and TRBJ2-3; D tentatively reads TRBD1 or TRBD2 (5 bases each). Trimming took 1 base from V and 0 from J, leaving 14 bases between them. Germline V gives CDR1 SEHNR, CDR2 FQNEAQ (reference sequence). CDR3 length: 17 residues. CDR3 loop: CASSLGGWGTSTDTQYF. CDR3 sequence (DNA): TGTGCCAGCAGCTTAGGCGGGTGGGGGACCAGCACAGATACGCAGTATTTT. Full variable domain (missing parts from reference TRBV7-9 and TRBJ2-3): DTGVSQNPRHKITKRGQNVTFRCDPISEHNRLYWYRQTLGQGPEFLTYFQNEAQLEKSRLLSDRFSAERPKGSFSTLEIQRTEQGDSAMYLCASSLGGWGTSTDTQYFGPGTRLTVL.

This chain links TRBV10-3 with TRBJ2-1; a weak D match, TRBD2 (6 bases). V was clipped by 8 bases and J by 4 bases, with 15 bases between them. Germline V CDR1 and CDR2: ENHRY, SYGVKD. The CDR3 consists of 14 residues. The DNA of the CDR3 is TGTGCCATCCCATCCGGGGGACCATACAATGAGCAGTTCTTC. It encodes CAIPSGGPYNEQFF.

This clonotype was recorded at least ten times. This sequence joins TRBV29-1 and TRBJ1-1, with D unresolved. V lost 1 base and J lost 6, with 6 bases in between. The CDR3 runs to 11 residues. The V gene's germline CDR1 is SQVTM and CDR2 ANQGSEA. Here the CDR3 reads CSVEAFPEAFF. The CDR3, as DNA: TGCAGCGTTGAAGCCTTTCCTGAAGCTTTCTTT.

The sample holds a few counts of this clonotype. This chain links TRBV6-5 with TRBJ1-2; 10 bases match TRBD1. CDR1 is MNHEY, CDR2 SVGAGI, per germline. This CDR3 region has 12 residues. Trimming took 6 bases from V and 7 from J; bases not matched to a gene: 2. The CDR3 region is CASRRQGAGYTF. In nucleotides, the CDR3 is TGTGCCAGCAGACGACAGGGGGCTGGCTACACCTTC.

This clonotype has a handful of counts. A junction end diverges from the germline sequence, so it may reflect a read error. V gene TRBV12-3 or TRBV12-4 combines with J gene TRBJ1-5; possibly TRBD1 for D (6 bases). The CDR3 has 14 amino acids. CDR3 nucleotides: TGTGCCAGCAGTCCCGGGACAACTAATCACCCCCAGCATTTT. Translation: CASSPGTTNHPQHF.

This clonotype was counted a few times. V is TRBV15 and J is TRBJ1-2; D call uncertain. The CDR3 contains 12 residues. V lost 0 bases and J 8 bases, leaving 7 bases between the germline ends. The germline CDR1 and CDR2 sequences are LNHNV and YYDKDF (reference sequence). DNA for the CDR3: TGTGCCACCAGCAGAGATCGGCGGGGCTACACCTTC. It codes for CATSRDRRGYTF. Supplemented by reference TRBV15 and TRBJ1-2, the full variable domain reads DAMVIQNPRYQVTQFGKPVTLSCSQTLNHNVMYWYQQKSSQAPKLLFHYYDKDFNNEADTPDNFQSRRPNTSFCFLDIRSPGLGDTAMYLCATSRDRRGYTFGSGTRLTVV.

The V gene is TRBV28, the J gene TRBJ1-6; TRBD1 agrees at 7 bases. CDR3 length: 15 residues. Germline trimming cut 7 bases from V and 11 bases from J; bases unmatched to any gene: 14. Germline lookup yields CDR1 MDHEN and CDR2 SYDVKM. The chain's CDR3 is CASTPGGQRETPLHF. CDR3 in DNA: TGTGCCAGCACCCCCGGGGGACAGAGGGAGACACCCCTCCACTTT. Looking up the rest from reference TRBV28 and TRBJ1-6 gives the full variable domain: DVKVTQSSRYLVKRTGEKVFLECVQDMDHENMFWYRQDPGLGLRLIYFSYDVKMKEKGDIPEGYSVSREKKERFSLILESASTNQTSMYLCASTPGGQRETPLHFGNGTRLTVT.

In its sample, this clonotype was seen a few times. A read error may produce the germline difference seen at one junction end. The chain combines TRBV7-9 with TRBJ2-5, with D perhaps matching TRBD1 (6 bases). The length of the CDR3 is 15 residues. CDR1 is SEHNR and CDR2 is FQNEAQ in the germline V gene (reference sequence). Written as DNA, the CDR3 is TGTGCCAGCAGCTTAGCTCCACAGGGCCAAGGGACCCAGTACTTC. This encodes CASSLAPQGQGTQYF.

This clonotype was detected only a few times. The chain is built from TRBV5-1 and TRBJ1-1; 7 nucleotides agree with TRBD1. From germline, CDR1 is SGHRS and CDR2 YFSETQ. The CDR3 sequence is 15 residues long. V trimming: 4 bases; J trimming: 9 bases; junction bases outside the gene matches: 15. CDR3 residues: CASSPPGQAGPKAFF. DNA for the CDR3: TGCGCCAGCAGCCCCCCTGGACAGGCCGGGCCCAAAGCTTTCTTT. The full variable domain, in which reference TRBV5-1 and TRBJ1-1 provide the parts outside the CDR3, is KAGVTQTPRYLIKTRGQQVTLSCSPISGHRSVSWYQQTPGQGLQFLFEYFSETQRNKGNFPGRFSGRQFSNSRSEMNVSTLELGDSALYLCASSPPGQAGPKAFFGQGTRLTVV.

CDR3 region: CATCPGLAKEAQETQYF. As DNA, the CDR3 is TGTGCCACCTGCCCGGGTCTTGCCAAGGAGGCACAAGAGACCCAGTACTTC. The chain links TRBV3-1 to TRBJ2-5; a weak D match, TRBD2 (5 bases). The CDR3 is made up of 17 amino acids. The germline V and J ends were trimmed by 10 bases and 2 bases, with 26 bases remaining between them. CDR1 is LGHDT, CDR2 YNNKEL, per germline (reference sequence).

The table lists this clonotype with a few counts. The CDR3: CASRGTGSYGYTF. DNA of the CDR3: TGTGCCAGCAGAGGGACAGGATCTTATGGCTACACCTTC. V usage is TRBV12-3 or TRBV12-4 and J usage is TRBJ1-2; 8 bases fit TRBD1. J lost 5 bases, V lost 6 bases, and 5 bases had no gene match. This CDR3 has 13 amino acids.

The chain uses TRBV18 and TRBJ2-1; the match to TRBD1 covers 7 bases. Trimming cost V 6 bases and J 8 bases; bases outside gene matches: 7. This CDR3 spans 13 amino acids. The germline gives CDR1 KGHSH, CDR2 LQKENI. CDR3 sequence: CASSRQGFDEQFF. The CDR3 coding sequence is TGTGCCAGCTCCCGACAGGGTTTCGATGAGCAGTTCTTC.

This clonotype occurred a few times. The chain employs TRBV7-8 and TRBJ2-3; D uncertain. V was shortened by 1 base and J by 2 bases, with 7 bases between the two germline ends. The CDR3 length is 14 residues. Per the germline V gene, CDR1 is SGHVS and CDR2 is FQNEAQ. The CDR3 spells CASSLGSYTDTQYF. CDR3 nucleotide sequence: TGTGCCAGCAGCTTAGGATCATACACAGATACGCAGTATTTT.

The rearrangement joins TRBV11-2 to TRBJ2-5; 10 bases agree with TRBD1. CDR3 length equals 18 residues. Germline loops: CDR1 SGHAT, CDR2 FQNNGV. V shed 8 bases, J shed 2 bases, and the junction held 17 bases outside the gene matches. CDR3 sequence (DNA): TGTGCCAGCTGTTTAGTCCAAACGGGACAGGGGCGGCAAGAGACCCAGTACTTC. This translates into CASCLVQTGQGRQETQYF.